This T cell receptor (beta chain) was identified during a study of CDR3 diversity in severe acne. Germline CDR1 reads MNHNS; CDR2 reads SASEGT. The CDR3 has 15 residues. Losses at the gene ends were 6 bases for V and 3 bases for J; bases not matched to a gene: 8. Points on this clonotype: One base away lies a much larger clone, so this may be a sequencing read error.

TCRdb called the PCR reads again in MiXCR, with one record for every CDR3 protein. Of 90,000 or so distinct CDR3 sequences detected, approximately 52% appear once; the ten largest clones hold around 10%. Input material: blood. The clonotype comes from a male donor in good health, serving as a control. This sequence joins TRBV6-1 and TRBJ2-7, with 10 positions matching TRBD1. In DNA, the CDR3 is TGTGCCAGCAGAGAACCGGGACAGGGGATCTACGAGCAGTACTTC. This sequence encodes CASREPGQGIYEQYF.